The source of this TCR beta chain is a study of control samples from healthy donors and cancer patients. V shed 2 bases and J 6 bases; nucleotides not matched to a gene: 15. The CDR3 has 18 residues. Per germline, CDR1 MNHNS and CDR2 SASEGT. Method: immunoSEQ multiplex PCR; TCRdb's copy keeps in-frame clones and lacks some. The data contain tens of thousands of clones, about 90% of them singletons. The chain has TRBV6-1 and TRBJ2-5, with 10 bases lining up with TRBD2. The material sequenced was PBMCs. The receptor was derived from a woman aged 55 to 70 with head and neck cancer. The CDR3, as DNA: TGTGCCAGCAGTGAACTGGGTGCGGGTCCTAGCGGGAGTAAGACCCAGTACTTC. Translation gives CASSELGAGPSGSKTQYF.